Below are 14 T cell receptor beta chains sequenced from a single sample in a study of blood T cell repertoires in COVID-19. Assay used: immunoSEQ multiplex PCR; TCRdb lists only in-frame clones, some missing. The data show over 100,000 clones, roughly 83% seen once. The sequenced sample consisted of peripheral blood. Receptors originate from a woman aged 55 to 70 with acute or convalescent COVID-19.

The rearrangement links TRBV3-1 (or the pseudogene TRBV3-2) to TRBJ2-3, with TRBD2 matching over 13 bases. CDR1 is LGHDT and CDR2 is YNNKEL in the germline V gene (reference sequence). The junction had 4 bases not matched to a gene; V was cut back by 2 bases and J by 14 bases. The CDR3 runs 13 residues. CDR3 nucleotide sequence: TGTGCCAGCAGCCAAACTAGCGGGGGGGCACCGTATTTT. Protein sequence: CASSQTSGGAPYF.

This rearrangement joins TRBV10-3 to TRBJ2-1, with 11 positions matching TRBD1. The trim removed 10 bases at V and 5 bases at J, leaving 7 bases unmatched. CDR3 length: 14 residues. CDR1 is ENHRY and CDR2 is SYGVKD in the germline V gene. The CDR3 protein is CARQDRGHDNEQFF. CDR3 in DNA: TGTGCCAGACAGGACAGGGGGCACGACAATGAGCAGTTCTTC.

The chain links TRBV5-1 to TRBJ1-4; a weak D match, TRBD1 (6 bases). This CDR3 region has 14 residues. V was shortened by 2 bases and J by 7 bases, with 12 bases between the two germline ends. Germline V gene sequence: CDR1 SGHRS, CDR2 YFSETQ. CDR3 coding DNA: TGCGCCAGCAGCTTACAGGGAGGGAGTGAAAAACTGTTTTTT. Protein sequence: CASSLQGGSEKLFF.

This CDR3 is CASSESRIKTEAFF. The CDR3 coding sequence is TGTGCCAGCAGTGAAAGCAGGATCAAAACTGAAGCTTTCTTT. This chain joins TRBV2 and TRBJ1-1, with unresolved D. Germline lookup yields CDR1 SNHLY and CDR2 FYNNEI. V was pared by 2 bases and J by 5 bases, with 12 bases between. This CDR3 is 14 amino acids long.

The rearrangement uses TRBV5-6 and TRBJ1-5, with 7 bases identical to TRBD1. V gave up 3 bases and J gave up 7 bases; unmatched junction bases: 7. The germline CDR1 and CDR2 sequences are SGHDT and YYEEEE. The CDR3 runs to 14 residues. The CDR3 loop is CASSSQQGRQPQHF. The CDR3 region has the DNA TGTGCCAGCAGCTCCCAACAGGGGCGCCAGCCCCAGCATTTT.

The chain carries TRBV6-5 and TRBJ2-2; D remains unclear. This CDR3 is built from 13 residues. The germline V gene encodes CDR1 MNHEY and CDR2 SVGAGI. The V and J ends lost 3 bases and 2 bases respectively, with 4 bases between them. The chain's CDR3 is CASSYQNTGELFF. In nucleotides, the CDR3 is TGTGCCAGCAGTTATCAAAACACCGGGGAGCTGTTTTTT.

V is TRBV3-1 (or the pseudogene TRBV3-2) and J is TRBJ2-3; 9 bases agree with TRBD2. The CDR3 loop spans 14 amino acids. With 3 bases clipped from V and 4 bases from J, the junction kept 2 bases outside the gene matches. From germline, CDR1 is LGHDT and CDR2 YNNKEL (reference sequence). CDR3 nucleotides: TGTGCCAGCAGCCAGCGGGGGGGGTCAGATACGCAGTATTTT. Translation: CASSQRGGSDTQYF.

The genes are TRBV10-2 and TRBJ1-2, with 7 bases matching TRBD1. CDR1 WSHSY and CDR2 SAAADI come from the germline V gene. The CDR3 extends over 14 amino acids. V was pared by 4 bases and J by 7 bases, with 9 bases of the junction left unmatched. CDR3 loop: CASSVTGVVGGYTF. The CDR3 DNA sequence: TGCGCCAGCAGTGTCACAGGGGTAGTTGGTGGCTACACCTTC.

This clone has just one count. V gene TRBV3-1 (or the pseudogene TRBV3-2) combines with J gene TRBJ1-1; tentative D call: TRBD1 (5 bases). Trimming shortened V by 8 bases and J by 8 bases, and 12 bases separated the two germline ends. CDR3 size: 11 residues. The V gene's germline CDR1 is LGHDT and CDR2 YNNKEL (reference sequence). CDR3 sequence: CASARGTEAFF. The CDR3 bases are TGTGCCAGCGCACGGGGGACGGAAGCTTTCTTT.

This clone was seen a single time. V is TRBV25-1 and J is TRBJ1-1; D perhaps matches TRBD1 (5 bases). The CDR3 is 14 residues long. Trimming left V 6 bases short and J 5 bases short, with 16 bases between. Germline V CDR1 and CDR2: MGHDK, SYGVNS. CDR3 DNA sequence: TGTGCCAGCAGCTCTGGGGGAGGGAGGACTGAAGCTTTCTTT. Its translation: CASSSGGGRTEAFF.

The rearrangement joins TRBV9 to TRBJ2-5; no definite D call. CDR1 and CDR2 from the germline V gene are SGDLS and YYNGEE. The CDR3 has 11 amino acids. V was trimmed by 4 bases and J by 3 bases, leaving 4 bases between them. The CDR3 loop reads CASSREETQYF. The CDR3 bases are TGTGCCAGCAGCAGAGAAGAGACCCAGTACTTC.

This chain uses TRBV10-1 with TRBJ2-1; TRBD2 matches 8 bases. J was trimmed by 5 bases and V by 4 bases; bases with no gene match: 1. The CDR3 sequence is 13 residues long. Germline assignment: CDR1 WNHNN and CDR2 SYGVQD (reference sequence). The CDR3 region is CASSVTSDNEQFF. CDR3 coding DNA: TGCGCCAGCAGTGTGACTAGCGACAATGAGCAGTTCTTC.

The chain couples TRBV6-5 to TRBJ1-2; TRBD1 aligns across 7 bases. The germline V gene encodes CDR1 MNHEY and CDR2 SVGAGI. V lost 6 bases, J lost 4 bases, and 5 bases stayed unmatched. The CDR3 is made up of 13 amino acids. CDR3 sequence (DNA): TGTGCCAGCAGCAGACAGGGACCCTATGGCTACACCTTC. This codes for CASSRQGPYGYTF.

The gene calls are TRBV7-2 and TRBJ1-2, with TRBD1 matching 7 bases. CDR1 and CDR2 (germline): SGHTA, FQGNSA. J was trimmed by 6 bases and V by 5 bases; bases with no gene match: 12. The length of the CDR3 is 15 residues. The CDR3 DNA sequence: TGTGCCAGCAGCAAACCAACCGGGACAGTTAATGGCTACACCTTC. Protein product: CASSKPTGTVNGYTF.